A single sample gave rise to the 12 T cell receptor beta chains below, sequenced in a study of T cell clonotyping in hematopoietic cell transplantation. Regarding time point: recipient sample about 28 days before transplant, after cytoreduction. Clones were read by immunoSEQ multiplex PCR, and TCRdb kept only the in-frame ones, dropping some. Among about 21,000 clones listed, approximately 87% were seen once. Sequenced material: peripheral blood mononuclear cells, taken before stem cell transplant. These receptors came from a man aged 18-30 years with biphenotypic leukemia. Some clones in this sample may be carry-over from other donors' samples.

The chain couples TRBV7-2 to TRBJ2-4, with D unclear. This CDR3 has 14 amino acids. Germline lookup yields CDR1 SGHTA and CDR2 FQGNSA. V lost 1 base and J lost 3, with 7 bases in between. CDR3 bases: TGTGCCAGCAGCTTAGGTGGCTTCAAAAACATTCAGTACTTC. This translates into CASSLGGFKNIQYF.

V is TRBV11-3 and J is TRBJ2-7, with D perhaps TRBD1 or TRBD2 (5 bases each). Trimming took off 5 bases at V and 2 bases at J, with 13 bases between the two ends. This CDR3 contains 14 residues. Looked up from germline, CDR1 is SGHNT and CDR2 is YENEEA. This chain's CDR3 is CASSLSGTTYEQYF. In DNA form, the CDR3 reads TGTGCCAGCAGCCTCTCCGGGACCACCTACGAGCAGTACTTC.

The V call is TRBV11-1, the J call TRBJ2-7; TRBD1 matches 7 bases. V lost 3 bases to trimming and J lost 2 bases; unmatched junction nucleotides: 10. The germline gives CDR1 SGHAT, CDR2 FQDESV (reference sequence). The CDR3 covers 16 residues. The CDR3 sequence is CASSFNRGTATYEQYF. The CDR3 DNA is TGTGCCAGCAGCTTCAACAGGGGTACGGCAACCTACGAGCAGTACTTC.

The chain links TRBV19 to TRBJ1-1; the match to TRBD1 covers 9 bases. Germline loops: CDR1 LNHDA, CDR2 SQIVND (reference sequence). Unmatched junction bases numbered 5, after V lost 6 bases and J lost 3 bases. CDR3 size: 14 residues. CDR3 nucleotide sequence: TGTGCCAGTAGGGAGACAGGGGGTTACACTGAAGCTTTCTTT. It translates to CASRETGGYTEAFF.

The V call is TRBV1, the J call TRBJ2-7. TRBV1 is recorded as a pseudogene. CDR3 length equals 12 residues. The CDR3, as DNA: TGCACCAGCAGCCAAGCCCGACCCGAGCAGTACTTC. The encoded protein is CTSSQARPEQYF.

J is TRBJ1-2 and V is TRBV11-2; 10 bases map to TRBD1. The trim removed 5 bases at V and 4 bases at J, leaving 7 bases unmatched. The CDR3 is made up of 15 amino acids. Germline V gene sequence: CDR1 SGHAT, CDR2 FQNNGV. The CDR3 DNA follows: TGTGCCAGCAGCCCCGGACAGGGGGTTATCTATGGCTACACCTTC. This encodes CASSPGQGVIYGYTF.

V usage is TRBV7-2 and J usage is TRBJ1-2; the match to TRBD1 covers 7 bases. The CDR3 spans 15 residues. The V segment lost 5 bases and the J segment 3 bases; nucleotides outside the gene matches: 9. Looked up from germline, CDR1 is SGHTA and CDR2 is FQGNSA. CDR3 in amino acids: CASSRGRGPDYGYTF. Written as DNA, the CDR3 is TGTGCCAGCAGCCGGGGTAGGGGGCCAGACTATGGCTACACCTTC.

This clone was observed a few times. This CDR3 reads CASSPRTGGTGNEQFF. Written as DNA, the CDR3 is TGTGCCAGCAGCCCTAGGACAGGTGGAACGGGAAATGAGCAGTTCTTC. V usage is TRBV7-3 and J usage is TRBJ2-1; the match to TRBD1 covers 7 bases. Germline assignment: CDR1 SGHTA and CDR2 FQGTGA. The CDR3 is made up of 16 amino acids. Trimming at V came to 5 bases and at J to 7 bases, leaving 14 bases not matched to a gene.

The DNA for the CDR3 is TGCGCCAGCGGCCTATCCCGTCCCACAGATGAGCAGTTCTTC. Translation gives CASGLSRPTDEQFF. V and J are TRBV5-1 and TRBJ2-1, with D unclear. The CDR3 is 14 residues long. Per germline, CDR1 SGHRS and CDR2 YFSETQ. Trimming stripped 7 bases from V and 8 bases from J, with 19 bases between.

In its sample, this clone was seen once. The rearrangement uses TRBV9 and TRBJ1-6; D ambiguous. This CDR3 has 17 amino acids. Trimming took 4 bases from V and 0 from J, leaving 14 bases between them. CDR1 and CDR2 from the germline V gene are SGDLS and YYNGEE. As DNA, the CDR3 is TGTGCCAGCAGCCCCCGGCAGTGGAGCTCCTATAATTCACCCCTCCACTTT. It translates to CASSPRQWSSYNSPLHF.

V gene TRBV29-1 combines with J gene TRBJ2-3; the match to TRBD2 covers 7 bases. Per germline, CDR1 SQVTM and CDR2 ANQGSEA. V shed 3 bases, J shed 2 bases, and the junction held 8 bases outside the gene matches. This CDR3 is built from 15 residues. CDR3 sequence: CSVDRGSADTDTQYF. CDR3 coding DNA: TGCAGCGTTGATCGCGGGAGCGCCGACACAGATACGCAGTATTTT.

This rearrangement joins TRBV23-1 to TRBJ1-1; TRBD1 aligns across 7 bases. TRBV23-1 is filed as an ORF, its function uncertain. This CDR3 is 12 amino acids long. Trimming took 9 bases from V and 4 from J; bases not matched to a gene: 5. In DNA form, the CDR3 reads TGCGCCAGTCGGGACAGCTCCACTGAAGCTTTCTTT. Amino acid sequence: CASRDSSTEAFF.